The T cell receptor beta chain described here comes from a study of shared clonotypes between healthy human individuals. V was clipped by 0 bases and J by 7 bases, with 16 bases between them. The CDR3 is 16 residues long. The germline CDR1 and CDR2 sequences are MNHEY and SVGAGI. The data were produced by immunoSEQ multiplex PCR, yet TCRdb's version contains in-frame clones alone and is incomplete. The table shows about 600,000 clones, with about 96% occurring only once. This TCR was sampled from a young woman in good health. The specimen sequenced was naive CD4+ T cells sorted from blood. Indicated subset: CD45RA+ positively selected. V is TRBV6-5 and J is TRBJ2-1, with D tentatively TRBD2 (6 bases). The CDR3 nucleotides are TGTGCCAGCAGTTACTCAGGGGACTCCTCAGTTAATGAGCAGTTCTTC. Protein sequence: CASSYSGDSSVNEQFF.